This entry lists 9 T cell receptor beta chains sequenced from one sample in a study of T cell responses to AZD1222 COVID-19 vaccine. Profiled with immunoSEQ multiplex PCR; TCRdb holds only in-frame clones, not every one. The sample holds about 120,000 clones, roughly 90% seen once. The specimen was peripheral blood, collected on day 0 of AZD1222 vaccination. The receptors were sampled from an adult in good health.

The chain recombines TRBV6-2 or TRBV6-3 with TRBJ2-7, with a tentative D call TRBD2 (6 bases). V was clipped by 2 bases and J by 5 bases, with 16 bases between them. The CDR3 is 15 residues long. In germline, CDR1 is MNHEY, CDR2 SVGEGT. CDR3 coding DNA: TGTGCCAGCAGTTACGCTCGCGGGAACTACGACGAGCAGTACTTC. Translation gives CASSYARGNYDEQYF.

The chain links TRBV7-2 to TRBJ1-2; 8 bases align to TRBD1. This CDR3 comprises 18 residues. V gave up 1 base and J gave up 8 bases; unmatched junction bases: 18. The germline CDR1 and CDR2 sequences are SGHTA and FQGNSA. The CDR3 here is CASSLDPPDRGLLWGYTF. The CDR3, as DNA: TGTGCCAGCAGCTTAGATCCGCCCGACAGGGGACTTTTATGGGGCTACACCTTC.

This clone turned up a few times. This rearrangement joins TRBV5-8 to TRBJ1-1; D unclear. CDR1 and CDR2 (germline): SGHTS, YDEGEE. The CDR3 is 11 residues long. V lost 6 bases, J lost 2 bases, and 5 bases lay in between. Here the CDR3 DNA reads TGTGCCAGCACCTTCAACACTGAAGCTTTCTTT. Amino acid sequence: CASTFNTEAFF.

This rearrangement joins TRBV7-9 to TRBJ1-2; unclear D gene. CDR3 size: 13 residues. V was clipped by 4 bases and J by 1 base, with 7 bases between them. CDR1 is SEHNR and CDR2 is FQNEAQ in the germline V gene (reference sequence). The chain's CDR3 is CASSSRDNYGYTF. The DNA of the CDR3 is TGTGCCAGCAGCTCCAGAGATAACTATGGCTACACCTTC.

The rearrangement joins TRBV4-1 to TRBJ2-7; D is unresolved. Germline loops: CDR1 MGHRA, CDR2 YSYEKL. V was pared by 1 base and J by 9 bases, with 13 bases between. The CDR3 is 13 amino acids. Here the CDR3 DNA reads TGCGCCAGCAGCCAAGGGGTTACGTCGCCGCAGTACTTC. Translating gives CASSQGVTSPQYF.

The chain uses TRBV7-2 and TRBJ1-1; the D is unclear. Trimming cost V 1 base and J 0 bases, with 6 bases left between them. CDR1 is SGHTA and CDR2 is FQGNSA in the germline V gene. The CDR3 loop spans 14 amino acids. CDR3 amino acids: CASSLESMNTEAFF. In nucleotides, the CDR3 is TGTGCCAGCAGCTTAGAGAGCATGAACACTGAAGCTTTCTTT.

Concerning this clone: At one of its ends the junction is not consistent with the germline gene, which may arise from a read error. This chain connects TRBV10-3 to TRBJ2-3; D may be TRBD1 or TRBD2 (5 bases each). Germline CDR1 and CDR2: ENHRY and SYGVKD. The length of the CDR3 is 17 residues. The CDR3 is CAISAGPGRSLGDAQYF. DNA of the CDR3: TGTGCCATCAGTGCGGGGCCCGGCCGTTCCCTTGGAGATGCGCAGTATTTT.

The CDR3 here is CASSKFIAPPDTDTQYF. The CDR3 DNA reads TGTGCCAGCAGCAAGTTCATTGCGCCCCCCGACACAGATACGCAGTATTTT. The chain couples TRBV21-1 to TRBJ2-3; TRBD2, the table's D call, was not compared with the DNA. TRBV21-1 is a listed pseudogene. The CDR3 extends over 17 amino acids.

This chain uses TRBV7-9 with TRBJ1-1; no reliable D call. The CDR3 has 14 residues. The germline gives CDR1 SEHNR, CDR2 FQNEAQ (reference sequence). Trimming removed 1 base at V and 1 base at J, with 7 bases between. The CDR3 is CASSLDVQNTEAFF. CDR3 bases: TGTGCCAGCAGCTTAGACGTTCAGAACACTGAAGCTTTCTTT.